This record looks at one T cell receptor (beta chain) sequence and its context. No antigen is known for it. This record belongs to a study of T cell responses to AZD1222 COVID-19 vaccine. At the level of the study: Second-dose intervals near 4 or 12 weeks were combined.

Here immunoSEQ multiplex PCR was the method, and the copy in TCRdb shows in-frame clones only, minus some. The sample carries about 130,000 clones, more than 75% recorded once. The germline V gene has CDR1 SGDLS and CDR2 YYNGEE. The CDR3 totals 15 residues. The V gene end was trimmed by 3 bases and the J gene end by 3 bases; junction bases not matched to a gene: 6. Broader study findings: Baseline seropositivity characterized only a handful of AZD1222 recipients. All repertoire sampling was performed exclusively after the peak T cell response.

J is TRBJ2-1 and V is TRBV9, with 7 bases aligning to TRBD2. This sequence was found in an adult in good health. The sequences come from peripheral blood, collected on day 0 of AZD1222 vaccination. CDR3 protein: CASSALSGDYNEQFF. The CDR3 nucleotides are TGTGCCAGCAGCGCCTTAAGCGGGGACTACAATGAGCAGTTCTTC.